This T cell receptor (beta chain) was sequenced for a study of blood T cell repertoires in COVID-19. On the study more broadly: COVID-19 samples, acute and convalescent, were from the United States, Italy and Spain. T cells, B-cell-depleted T cells, or PBMCs provided the cDNA or gDNA that served as material.

In the original analysis: It was from reference gene primer amplification that nucleated cell counts were estimated. Some clones are missing from TCRdb's copy, which holds only in-frame ones; the method was immunoSEQ multiplex PCR. The V and J calls and clone size are taken from that table; D and trimming were inferred from the DNA. This table holds 69,000 or so clones, roughly 80% found once. This CDR3 is built from 15 residues. V dropped 1 base and J dropped 1 base, with 10 bases sitting between them. CDR1 MGHRA and CDR2 YSYEKL come from the germline V gene. This chain uses TRBV4-1 with TRBJ2-5, with D possibly TRBD1 on 5 matching bases. Specimen: peripheral blood. The sequence was collected from an elderly woman with acute or convalescent COVID-19. CDR3 loop: CASSQAAGSQETQYF. In DNA form, the CDR3 reads TGCGCCAGCAGCCAAGCAGCAGGGTCCCAAGAGACCCAGTACTTC.